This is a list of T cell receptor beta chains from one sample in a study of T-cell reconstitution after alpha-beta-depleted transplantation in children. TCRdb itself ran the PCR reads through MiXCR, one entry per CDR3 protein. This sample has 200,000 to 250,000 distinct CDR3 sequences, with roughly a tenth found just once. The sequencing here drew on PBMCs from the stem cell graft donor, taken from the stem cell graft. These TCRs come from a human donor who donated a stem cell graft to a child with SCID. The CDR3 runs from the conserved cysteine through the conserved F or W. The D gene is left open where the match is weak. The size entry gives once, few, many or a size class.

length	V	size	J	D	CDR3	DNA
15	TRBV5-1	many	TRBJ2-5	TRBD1	CASSLGDRGLETQYF	TGCGCCAGCAGCTTGGGGGACAGGGGCCTAGAGACCCAGTACTTC
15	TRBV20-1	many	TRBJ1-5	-	CSARIGAQGNQPQHF	TGCAGTGCTAGAATCGGGGCCCAGGGCAATCAGCCCCAGCATTTT
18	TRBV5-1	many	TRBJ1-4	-	CASSTFGTTYPTNEKLFF	TGCGCCAGCAGCACCTTCGGGACAACCTATCCAACTAATGAAAAACTGTTTTTT
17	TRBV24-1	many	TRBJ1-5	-	CATSGPYRERANQPQHF	TGTGCCACCAGTGGCCCTTACAGGGAAAGGGCGAATCAGCCCCAGCATTTT
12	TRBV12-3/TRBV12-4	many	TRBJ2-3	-	CASSPQGSTQYF	TGTGCCAGCAGTCCCCAGGGGAGTACGCAGTATTTT
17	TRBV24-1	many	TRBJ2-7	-	CATSDLQGLGADYEQYF	TGTGCCACCAGTGATTTGCAGGGGTTGGGGGCAGACTACGAGCAGTACTTC
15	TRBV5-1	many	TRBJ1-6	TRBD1	CASSLAGQGGSPLHF	TGCGCCAGCAGCTTGGCAGGACAGGGAGGATCACCCCTCCACTTT
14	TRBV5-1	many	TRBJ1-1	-	CASSLPGPNTEAFF	TGCGCCAGCAGCTTGCCAGGACCGAACACTGAAGCTTTCTTT
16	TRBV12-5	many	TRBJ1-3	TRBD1	CASGLGDRVSGNTIYF	TGTGCTAGTGGTTTGGGGGACAGGGTCTCTGGAAACACCATATATTTT
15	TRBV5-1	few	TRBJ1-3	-	CASSHTQGAGNTIYF	TGCGCCAGCAGCCATACGCAGGGAGCTGGAAACACCATATATTTT